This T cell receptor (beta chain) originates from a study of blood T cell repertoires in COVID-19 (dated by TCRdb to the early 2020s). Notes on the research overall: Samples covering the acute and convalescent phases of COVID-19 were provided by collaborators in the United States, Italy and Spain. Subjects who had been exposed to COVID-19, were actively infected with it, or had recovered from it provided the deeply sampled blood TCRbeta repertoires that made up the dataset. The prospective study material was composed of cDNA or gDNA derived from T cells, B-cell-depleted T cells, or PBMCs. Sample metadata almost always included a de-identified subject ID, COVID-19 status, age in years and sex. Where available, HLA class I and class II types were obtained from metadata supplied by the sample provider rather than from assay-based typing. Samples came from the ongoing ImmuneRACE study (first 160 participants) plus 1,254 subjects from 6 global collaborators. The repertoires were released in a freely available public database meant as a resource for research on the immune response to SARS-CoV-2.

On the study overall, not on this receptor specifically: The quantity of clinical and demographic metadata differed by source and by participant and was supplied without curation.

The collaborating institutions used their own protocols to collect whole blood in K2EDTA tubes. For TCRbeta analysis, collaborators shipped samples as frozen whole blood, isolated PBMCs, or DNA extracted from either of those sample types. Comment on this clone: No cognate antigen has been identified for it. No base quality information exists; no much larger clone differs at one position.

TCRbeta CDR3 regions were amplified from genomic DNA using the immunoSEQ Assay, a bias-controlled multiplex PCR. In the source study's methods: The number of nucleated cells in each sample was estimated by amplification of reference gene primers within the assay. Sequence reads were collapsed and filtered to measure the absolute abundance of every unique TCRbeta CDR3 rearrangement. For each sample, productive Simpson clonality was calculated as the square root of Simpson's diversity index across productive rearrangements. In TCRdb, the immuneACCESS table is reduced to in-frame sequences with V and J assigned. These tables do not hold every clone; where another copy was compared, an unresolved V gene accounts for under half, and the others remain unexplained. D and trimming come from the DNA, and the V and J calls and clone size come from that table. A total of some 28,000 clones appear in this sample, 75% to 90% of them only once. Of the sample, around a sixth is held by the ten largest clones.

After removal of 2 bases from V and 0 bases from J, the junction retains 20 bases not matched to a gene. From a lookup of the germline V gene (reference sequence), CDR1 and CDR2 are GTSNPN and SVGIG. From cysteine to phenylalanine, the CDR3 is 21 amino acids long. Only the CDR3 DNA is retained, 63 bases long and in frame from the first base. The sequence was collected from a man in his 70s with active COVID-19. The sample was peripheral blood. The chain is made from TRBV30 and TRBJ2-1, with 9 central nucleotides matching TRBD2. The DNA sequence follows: TGTGCCTGGAGTTCGGGCGTCAGTAGGCGGGGGGGCCCAGGCTCCTACAATGAGCAGTTCTTC. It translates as CAWSSGVSRRGGPGSYNEQFF.